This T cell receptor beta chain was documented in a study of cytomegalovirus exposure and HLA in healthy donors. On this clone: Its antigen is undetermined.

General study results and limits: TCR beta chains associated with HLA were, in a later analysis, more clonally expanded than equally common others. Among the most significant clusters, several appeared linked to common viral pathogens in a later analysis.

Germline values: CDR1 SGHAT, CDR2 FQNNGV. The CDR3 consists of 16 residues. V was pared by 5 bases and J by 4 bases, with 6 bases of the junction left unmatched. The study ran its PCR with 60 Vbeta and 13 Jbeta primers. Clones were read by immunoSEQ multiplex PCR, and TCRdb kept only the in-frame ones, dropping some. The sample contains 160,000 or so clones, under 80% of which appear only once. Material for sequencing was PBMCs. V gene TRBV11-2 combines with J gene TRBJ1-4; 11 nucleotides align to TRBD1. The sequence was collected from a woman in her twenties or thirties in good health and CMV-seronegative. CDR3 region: CASSQGQGGGNEKLFF. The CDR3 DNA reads TGTGCCAGCAGCCAGGGACAGGGGGGAGGTAATGAAAAACTGTTTTTT.